The 2 T cell receptor beta chains below all came from one sample that was sequenced in a study of monozygotic twins with cystic fibrosis. The table came from immunoSEQ multiplex PCR; TCRdb's copy has only in-frame clones and leaves some out. The sample consists of some 33,000 clones, approximately 90% of them appearing once. Input material: blood. These receptors were taken from a boy younger than 10 with cystic fibrosis.

This clone was observed a single time. This sequence joins TRBV2 and TRBJ1-2, with unresolved D. The germline gives CDR1 SNHLY, CDR2 FYNNEI. The length of the CDR3 is 15 residues. V lost 2 bases, J lost 5 bases, and 15 bases lay in between. The CDR3 protein is CASSERTGGSYGYTF. Written as DNA, the CDR3 is TGTGCCAGCAGTGAAAGAACCGGCGGTTCATATGGCTACACCTTC.

The rearrangement uses TRBV2 and TRBJ1-1; 8 positions agree with TRBD1. Germline CDR1 reads SNHLY; CDR2 reads FYNNEI. The V segment lost 6 bases and the J segment 3 bases; nucleotides outside the gene matches: 6. The CDR3 loop spans 14 amino acids. CDR3 protein: CASRPRTGYTEAFF. The CDR3 nucleotides read TGTGCCAGCAGACCGAGGACAGGGTACACTGAAGCTTTCTTT. The entire variable domain, with the rest obtained from reference TRBV2 and TRBJ1-1, is as follows: EPEVTQTPSHQVTQMGQEVILRCVPISNHLYFYWYRQILGQKVEFLVSFYNNEISEKSEIFDDQFSVERPDGSNFTLKIRSTKLEDSAMYFCASRPRTGYTEAFFGQGTRLTVV.